Sequencing of this T cell receptor (beta chain) was carried out in a study of T cells in Graves' hyperthyroidism and ophthalmopathy. About the research overall: Pretreatment peripheral blood was obtained at initial diagnosis. Study observations and caveats: Peripheral blood also featured most of the thyroid clonotypes expanded above 0.001.

Amplified TCR beta CDR3 regions derived from RNA transcripts. TCR CDR3 underwent first-round RT-PCR with the HTBI primer set. From the multiplex PCR reads, TCRdb called clonotypes with MiXCR, one entry per CDR3 protein. The sample gives 250,000 to 350,000 distinct CDR3 sequences, about 18% of which show up once; around 58% is in the top ten. Per germline, CDR1 SNHLY and CDR2 FYNNEI. This CDR3 is built from 15 residues. Trimming cost V 7 bases and J 2 bases, with 16 bases left between them. Diagnostic assessment was based on clinical symptoms, serum thyroxine and TRAb, thyroid ultrasound and orbital computed tomography. A word on this clonotype: Its antigen is not known.

V is TRBV2 and J is TRBJ2-3; D is unresolved. Material for sequencing was blood. The receptor was derived from a woman aged 55-69 years with Graves' ophthalmopathy. CDR3 region: CASNDGLGITDTQYF. As DNA, the CDR3 is TGTGCCAGCAATGACGGGCTCGGAATCACAGATACGCAGTATTTT.